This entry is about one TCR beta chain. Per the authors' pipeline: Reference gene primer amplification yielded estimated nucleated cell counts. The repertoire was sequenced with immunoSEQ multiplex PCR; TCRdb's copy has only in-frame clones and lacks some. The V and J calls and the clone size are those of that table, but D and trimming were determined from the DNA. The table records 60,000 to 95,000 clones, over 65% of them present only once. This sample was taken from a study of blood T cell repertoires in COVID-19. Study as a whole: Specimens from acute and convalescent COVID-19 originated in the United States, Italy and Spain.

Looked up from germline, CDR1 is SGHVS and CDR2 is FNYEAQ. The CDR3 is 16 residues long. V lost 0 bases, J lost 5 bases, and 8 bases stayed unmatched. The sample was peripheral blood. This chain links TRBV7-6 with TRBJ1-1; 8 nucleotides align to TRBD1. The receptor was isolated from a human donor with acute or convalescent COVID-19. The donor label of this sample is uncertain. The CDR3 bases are TGTGCCAGCAGCTTAGCTACGTCAGGGGGCGGGACTGAAGCTTTCTTT. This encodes CASSLATSGGGTEAFF.